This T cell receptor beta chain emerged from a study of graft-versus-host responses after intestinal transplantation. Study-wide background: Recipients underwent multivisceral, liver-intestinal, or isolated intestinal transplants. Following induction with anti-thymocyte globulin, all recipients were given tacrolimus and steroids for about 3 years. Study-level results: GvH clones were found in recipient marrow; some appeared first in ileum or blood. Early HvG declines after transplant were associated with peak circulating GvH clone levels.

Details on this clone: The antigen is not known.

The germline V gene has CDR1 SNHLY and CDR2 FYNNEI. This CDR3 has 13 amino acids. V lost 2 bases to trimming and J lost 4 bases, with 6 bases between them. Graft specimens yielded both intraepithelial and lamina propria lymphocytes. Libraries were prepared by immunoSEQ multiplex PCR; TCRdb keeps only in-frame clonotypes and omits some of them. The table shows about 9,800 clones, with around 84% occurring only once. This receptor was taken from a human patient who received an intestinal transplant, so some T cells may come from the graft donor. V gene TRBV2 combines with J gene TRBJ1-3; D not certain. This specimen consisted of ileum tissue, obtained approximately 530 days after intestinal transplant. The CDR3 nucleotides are TGTGCCAGCAGTGAACTCAGAGGAAACACCATATATTTT. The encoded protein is CASSELRGNTIYF.